This T cell receptor beta chain was identified in a study of blood T cell repertoires in COVID-19. Study-level information: From T cells, B-cell-depleted T cells, or PBMCs came the material, which was cDNA or gDNA.

Sequencing was performed with immunoSEQ multiplex PCR; in TCRdb, only in-frame clones are kept and a portion is missing. The sample records around 20,000 clones, 85% being singletons. Germline loops: CDR1 SGHAT, CDR2 FQNNGV. With 1 base removed from V and 1 base from J, the gap between germline ends came to 4 bases. The CDR3 is 13 amino acids. Source material: peripheral blood. The chain joins TRBV11-2 to TRBJ2-5; the D is unclear. The clonotype comes from an elderly man with acute or convalescent COVID-19. CDR3 loop: CASSLAIQETQYF. The CDR3, as DNA: TGTGCCAGCAGCTTAGCCATCCAAGAGACCCAGTACTTC.